Listed below are T cell receptor beta chains from one sample, sequenced in a study of beta chain features in type 1 diabetes. Repertoires were generated with immunoSEQ multiplex PCR, while TCRdb's copy carries only in-frame clones and drops some. The data contain about 170,000 clones, approximately 8.1% of them singletons. The sample was central memory CD4+ T cells from blood. These receptors all come from a middle-aged woman with type 1 diabetes. CDR3s include the opening cysteine and the closing phenylalanine or tryptophan. The D gene is left open where the match is weak. Rows give clone size only sometimes, using once, few, many, or a class for an expanded clone.

TRBV6-6,NA,TRBJ1-1,few,TGTGCCAGCAGTTACGGCATGAACACTGAAGCTTTCTTT,CASSYGMNTEAFF
TRBV7-8,TRBD2,TRBJ2-4,few,TGTGCCAGCAGCTCTGGACTAGCGGGAGTGGGGAACATTCAGTACTTC,CASSSGLAGVGNIQYF
TRBV29-1,NA,TRBJ2-5,few,TGCAGCGTTGCAGGGTACGAGACCCAGTACTTC,CSVAGYETQYF
TRBV10-3,TRBD2,TRBJ2-1,few,TGTGCCACCTCGACTAGCGGTGAGCAGTTCTTC,CATSTSGEQFF
TRBV11-2,TRBD2,TRBJ2-1,few,TGTGCCAGCAGCTTCACTAGCGGGTCCTACAATGAGCAGTTCTTC,CASSFTSGSYNEQFF
TRBV2,TRBD1,TRBJ2-5,few,TGTGCCAGCATGGTCGGGACAGGGAGGGAGACCCAGTACTTC,CASMVGTGRETQYF
TRBV6-6,NA,TRBJ1-2,NA,TGTGCCAGCCGAGACGGGACATTCTATGGCTACACCTTC,CASRDGTFYGYTF
TRBV25-1,NA,TRBJ1-4,few,TGTGCCAGCAGTGAATTCCGGGACAAGCATGAAAAACTGTTTTTT,CASSEFRDKHEKLFF
TRBV28,NA,TRBJ2-1,many,TGTGCCAGCGGGAGAGTTTCCAATGAGCAGTTCTTC,CASGRVSNEQFF
TRBV6-5,TRBD2,TRBJ2-7,NA,TGTGCCAGCAGTTTAGGGGCGGGAGTGCACGAGCAGTACTTC,CASSLGAGVHEQYF
TRBV27,NA,TRBJ2-5,few,TGTGCCAGCAGAGCAGGGGTCCCTGAGACCCAGTACTTC,CASRAGVPETQYF
TRBV29-1,NA,TRBJ2-5,few,TGCAGCGTTCATCAAAACTCAGGGATTCAAGAGACCCAGTACTTC,CSVHQNSGIQETQYF
TRBV5-4,NA,TRBJ2-1,NA,TGTGCCAGCAGCGCCGAACTGGGGAGCACCTACAATGAGCAGTTCTTC,CASSAELGSTYNEQFF
TRBV6-5,NA,TRBJ2-5,few,TGTGCCAGCAGTTTGGTCAGGGGGAGGGAGACCCAGTACTTC,CASSLVRGRETQYF
TRBV5-1,TRBD2,TRBJ2-1,few,TGCGCCAGCAGATCGGGCGGACTAGCGTCATACAATGAGCAGTTCTTC,CASRSGGLASYNEQFF
TRBV6-6,TRBD2,TRBJ2-1,NA,TGTGCCAGCAGTCACGGTAGCGGGAGCAATGAGCAGTTCTTC,CASSHGSGSNEQFF
TRBV29-1,TRBD2,TRBJ2-7,few,TGCAGCGCCGGGACTAGCGGGAGGGCCTTGGTGAACGAGCAGTACTTC,CSAGTSGRALVNEQYF
TRBV15,TRBD1,TRBJ1-5,NA,TGTGCCACCAGCCGGGACAGGAGCAATCAGCCCCAGCATTTT,CATSRDRSNQPQHF
TRBV5-1,NA,TRBJ2-3,NA,TGCGCCAGCAGCTTGGTTGCCGCCAGGGGCGGAGATACGCAGTATTTT,CASSLVAARGGDTQYF
TRBV2,NA,TRBJ1-1,NA,TGTGCCAGCAGTGCTTCTATGAACACTGAAGCTTTCTTT,CASSASMNTEAFF
TRBV9,NA,TRBJ2-1,NA,TGTGCCAGCAGCGTAGGTACAGGGACCTACAATGAGCAGTTCTTC,CASSVGTGTYNEQFF
TRBV15,TRBD2,TRBJ2-1,few,TGTGCCACCAGCCTGGTTAGCGGGGGGTACAATGAGCAGTTCTTC,CATSLVSGGYNEQFF